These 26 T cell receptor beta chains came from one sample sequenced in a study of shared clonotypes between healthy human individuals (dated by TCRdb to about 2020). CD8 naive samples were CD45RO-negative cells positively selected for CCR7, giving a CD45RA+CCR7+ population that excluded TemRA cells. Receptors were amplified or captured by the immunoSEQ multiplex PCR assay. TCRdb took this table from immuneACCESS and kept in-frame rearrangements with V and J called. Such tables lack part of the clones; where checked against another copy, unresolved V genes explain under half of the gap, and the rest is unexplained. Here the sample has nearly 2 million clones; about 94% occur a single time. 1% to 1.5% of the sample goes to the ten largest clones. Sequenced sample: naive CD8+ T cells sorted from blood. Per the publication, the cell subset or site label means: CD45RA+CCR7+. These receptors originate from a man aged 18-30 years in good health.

The CDR3 DNA follows: TGTGCCAGCAGTGAAGCAGCCAATCTTGGCATTCAGTACTTC. Its translation is CASSEAANLGIQYF. J is TRBJ2-4 and V is TRBV6-1; D not certain. Germline V gene data show CDR1 as MNHNS and CDR2 as SASEGT. V was cut by 0 bases and J by 9 bases, with 12 bases left in between. The CDR3 totals 14 residues.

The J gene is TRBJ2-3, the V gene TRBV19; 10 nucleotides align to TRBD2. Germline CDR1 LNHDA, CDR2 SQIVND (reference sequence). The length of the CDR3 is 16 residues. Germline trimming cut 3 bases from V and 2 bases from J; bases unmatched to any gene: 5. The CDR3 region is CASSMLAGGLTDTQYF. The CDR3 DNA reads TGTGCCAGTAGTATGTTAGCGGGAGGACTCACAGATACGCAGTATTTT. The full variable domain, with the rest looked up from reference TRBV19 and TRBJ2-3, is DGGITQSPKYLFRKEGQNVTLSCEQNLNHDAMYWYRQDPGQGLRLIYYSQIVNDFQKGDIAEGYSVSREKKESFPLTVTSAQKNPTAFYLCASSMLAGGLTDTQYFGPGTRLTVL.

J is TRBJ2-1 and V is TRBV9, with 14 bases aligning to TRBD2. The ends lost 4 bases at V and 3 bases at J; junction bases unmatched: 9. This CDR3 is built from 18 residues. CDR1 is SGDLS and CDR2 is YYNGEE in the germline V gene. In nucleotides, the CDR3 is TGTGCCAGCAGCCACCTAGGACTAGCGGGAGGACACTACAATGAGCAGTTCTTC. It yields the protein CASSHLGLAGGHYNEQFF.

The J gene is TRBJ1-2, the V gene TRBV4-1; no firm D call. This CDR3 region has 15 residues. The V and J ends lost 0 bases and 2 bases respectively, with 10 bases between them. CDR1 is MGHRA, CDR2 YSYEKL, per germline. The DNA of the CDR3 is TGCGCCAGCAGCCAAGAAACACCCTCAAACTATGGCTACACCTTC. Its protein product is CASSQETPSNYGYTF.

CDR3 DNA: TGTGCCAGCAGCCAAGAAGGGCCCGAGCCAGATACGCAGTATTTT. Translated: CASSQEGPEPDTQYF. The chain recombines TRBV14 with TRBJ2-3; no firm D call. The CDR3 spans 15 residues. CDR1 is SGHDN, CDR2 FVKESK, per germline. The V gene lost 0 bases and the J gene lost 4 bases, with 11 bases spanning the gap. The variable domain in full, completed from reference TRBV14 and TRBJ2-3, reads EAGVTQFPSHSVIEKGQTVTLRCDPISGHDNLYWYRRVMGKEIKFLLHFVKESKQDESGMPNNRFLAERTGGTYSTLKVQPAELEDSGVYFCASSQEGPEPDTQYFGPGTRLTVL.

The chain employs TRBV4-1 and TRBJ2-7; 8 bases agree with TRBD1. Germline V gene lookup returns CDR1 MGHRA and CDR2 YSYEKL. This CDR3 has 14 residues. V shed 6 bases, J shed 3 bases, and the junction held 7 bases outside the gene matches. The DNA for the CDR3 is TGCGCCAGCAGTTTTGACAGGGGTGACTACGAGCAGTACTTC. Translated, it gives CASSFDRGDYEQYF.

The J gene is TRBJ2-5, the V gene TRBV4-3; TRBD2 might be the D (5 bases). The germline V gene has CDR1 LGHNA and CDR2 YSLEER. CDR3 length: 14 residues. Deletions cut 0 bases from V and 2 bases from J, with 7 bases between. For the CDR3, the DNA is TGCGCCAGCAGCCAAGAGCTAGCTCAAGAGACCCAGTACTTC. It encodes CASSQELAQETQYF.

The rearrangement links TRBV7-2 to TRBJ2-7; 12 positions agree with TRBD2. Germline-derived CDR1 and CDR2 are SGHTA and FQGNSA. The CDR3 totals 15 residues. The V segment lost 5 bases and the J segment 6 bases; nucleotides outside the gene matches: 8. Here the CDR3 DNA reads TGTGCCAGCAGCCCAGAGACTAGCGGGAGTGGCGAGCAGTACTTC. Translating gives CASSPETSGSGEQYF. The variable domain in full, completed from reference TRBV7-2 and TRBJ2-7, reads GAGVSQSPSNKVTEKGKDVELRCDPISGHTALYWYRQSLGQGLEFLIYFQGNSAPDKSGLPSDRFSAERTGGSVSTLTIQRTQQEDSAVYLCASSPETSGSGEQYFGPGTRLTVT.

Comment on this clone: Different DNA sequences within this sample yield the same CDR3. The CDR3: CASSLVQGGTEAFF. Written as DNA, the CDR3 is TGTGCCAGCAGCTTGGTACAGGGGGGTACTGAAGCTTTCTTT. This rearrangement joins TRBV7-8 to TRBJ1-1, with 8 bases that match TRBD1. The V and J ends lost 3 bases and 5 bases, in that order; junction bases with no gene match: 5. The germline CDR1 and CDR2 sequences are SGHVS and FQNEAQ. This CDR3 is 14 amino acids long.

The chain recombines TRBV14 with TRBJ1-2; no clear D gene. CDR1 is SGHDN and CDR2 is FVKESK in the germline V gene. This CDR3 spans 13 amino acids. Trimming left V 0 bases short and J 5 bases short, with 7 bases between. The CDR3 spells CASSQEGMYGYTF. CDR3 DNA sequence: TGTGCCAGCAGCCAAGAGGGGATGTATGGCTACACCTTC.

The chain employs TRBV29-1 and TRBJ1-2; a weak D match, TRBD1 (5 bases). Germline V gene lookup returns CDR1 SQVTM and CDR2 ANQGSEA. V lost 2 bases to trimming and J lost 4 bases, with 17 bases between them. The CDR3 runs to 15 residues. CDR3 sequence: CSVELRQGTSYGYTF. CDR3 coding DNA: TGCAGCGTTGAATTAAGGCAGGGAACAAGCTATGGCTACACCTTC.

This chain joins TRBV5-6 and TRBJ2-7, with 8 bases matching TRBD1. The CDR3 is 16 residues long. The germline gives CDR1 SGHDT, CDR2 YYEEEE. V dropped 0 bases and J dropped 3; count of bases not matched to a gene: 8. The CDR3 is CASSLERTGKGYEQYF. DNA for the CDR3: TGTGCCAGCAGCTTGGAAAGGACAGGGAAGGGCTACGAGCAGTACTTC. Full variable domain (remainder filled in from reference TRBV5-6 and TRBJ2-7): DAGVTQSPTHLIKTRGQQVTLRCSPKSGHDTVSWYQQALGQGPQFIFQYYEEEERQRGNFPDRFSGHQFPNYSSELNVNALLLGDSALYLCASSLERTGKGYEQYFGPGTRLTVT.

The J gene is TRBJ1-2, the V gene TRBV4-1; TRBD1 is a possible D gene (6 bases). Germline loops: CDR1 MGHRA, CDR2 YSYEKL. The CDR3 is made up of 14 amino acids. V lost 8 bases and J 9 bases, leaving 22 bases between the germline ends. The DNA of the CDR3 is TGCGCCAGCTCAGCGACGGGGGGCTCATCAAGCTACACCTTC. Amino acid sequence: CASSATGGSSSYTF.

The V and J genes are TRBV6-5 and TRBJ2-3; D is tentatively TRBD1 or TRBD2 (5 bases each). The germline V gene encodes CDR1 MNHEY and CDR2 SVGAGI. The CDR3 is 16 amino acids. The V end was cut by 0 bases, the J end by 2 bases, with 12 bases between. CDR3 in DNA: TGTGCCAGCAGTTACTCGGATGAGGGGTTCACAGATACGCAGTATTTT. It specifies CASSYSDEGFTDTQYF.

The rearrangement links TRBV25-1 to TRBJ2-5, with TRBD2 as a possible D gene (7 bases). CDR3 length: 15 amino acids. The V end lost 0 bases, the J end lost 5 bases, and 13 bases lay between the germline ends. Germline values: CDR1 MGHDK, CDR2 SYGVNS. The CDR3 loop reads CASSEYRGAGETQYF. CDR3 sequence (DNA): TGTGCCAGCAGTGAATATCGGGGGGCCGGTGAGACCCAGTACTTC.

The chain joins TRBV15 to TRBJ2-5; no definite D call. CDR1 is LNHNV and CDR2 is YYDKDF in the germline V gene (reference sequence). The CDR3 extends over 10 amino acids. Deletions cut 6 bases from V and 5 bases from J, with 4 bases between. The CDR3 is CATRGETQYF. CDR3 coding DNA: TGTGCCACCAGGGGTGAGACCCAGTACTTC. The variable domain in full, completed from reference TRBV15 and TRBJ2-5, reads DAMVIQNPRYQVTQFGKPVTLSCSQTLNHNVMYWYQQKSSQAPKLLFHYYDKDFNNEADTPDNFQSRRPNTSFCFLDIRSPGLGDTAMYLCATRGETQYFGPGTRLLVL.

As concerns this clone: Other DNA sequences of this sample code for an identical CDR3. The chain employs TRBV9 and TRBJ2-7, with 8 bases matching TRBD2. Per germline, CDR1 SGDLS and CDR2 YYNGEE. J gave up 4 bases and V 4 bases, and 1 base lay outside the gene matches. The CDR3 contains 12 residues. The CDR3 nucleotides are TGTGCCAGCAGCCCGGGAGGGTACGAGCAGTACTTC. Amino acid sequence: CASSPGGYEQYF.

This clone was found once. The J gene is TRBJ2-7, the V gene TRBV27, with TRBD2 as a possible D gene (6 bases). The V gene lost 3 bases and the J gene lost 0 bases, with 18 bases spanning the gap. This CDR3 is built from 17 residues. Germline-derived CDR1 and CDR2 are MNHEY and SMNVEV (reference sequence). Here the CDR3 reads CASSLGEAGSPSYEQYF. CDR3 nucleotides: TGTGCCAGCAGTTTGGGAGAGGCGGGAAGTCCCTCCTACGAGCAGTACTTC.

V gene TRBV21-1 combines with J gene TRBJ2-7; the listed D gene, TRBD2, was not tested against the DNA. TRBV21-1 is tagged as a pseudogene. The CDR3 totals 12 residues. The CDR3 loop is CASSGRLGEQYF. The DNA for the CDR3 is TGTGCCAGCAGCGGTCGACTAGGCGAGCAGTACTTC.

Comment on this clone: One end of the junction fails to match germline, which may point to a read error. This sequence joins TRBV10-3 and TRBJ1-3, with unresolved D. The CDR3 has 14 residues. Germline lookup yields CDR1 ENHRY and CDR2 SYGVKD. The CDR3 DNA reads TGTGCCATCAGTGACCCCGGGGAGGGAAGCACCATATATTTT. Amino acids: CAISDPGEGSTIYF.

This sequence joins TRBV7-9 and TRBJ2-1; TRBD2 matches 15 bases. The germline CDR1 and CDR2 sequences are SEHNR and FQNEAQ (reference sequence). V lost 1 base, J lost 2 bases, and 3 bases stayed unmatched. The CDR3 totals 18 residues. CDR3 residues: CASSLEGLAGGTYNEQFF. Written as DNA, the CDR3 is TGTGCCAGCAGCTTAGAGGGACTAGCGGGAGGTACCTACAATGAGCAGTTCTTC.

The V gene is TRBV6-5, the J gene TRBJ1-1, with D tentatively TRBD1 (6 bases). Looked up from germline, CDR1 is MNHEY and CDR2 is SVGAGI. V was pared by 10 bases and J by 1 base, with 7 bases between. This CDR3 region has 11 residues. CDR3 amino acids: CATRGNTEAFF. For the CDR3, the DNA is TGTGCCACCAGGGGGAACACTGAAGCTTTCTTT.

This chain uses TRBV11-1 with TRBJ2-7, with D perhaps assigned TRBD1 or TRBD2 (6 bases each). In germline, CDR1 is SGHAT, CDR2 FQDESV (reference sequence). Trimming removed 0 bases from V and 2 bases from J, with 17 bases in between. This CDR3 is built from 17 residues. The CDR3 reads CASSLAIHRDSPYEQYF. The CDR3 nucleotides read TGTGCCAGCAGCTTAGCCATCCACAGGGACTCCCCCTACGAGCAGTACTTC.

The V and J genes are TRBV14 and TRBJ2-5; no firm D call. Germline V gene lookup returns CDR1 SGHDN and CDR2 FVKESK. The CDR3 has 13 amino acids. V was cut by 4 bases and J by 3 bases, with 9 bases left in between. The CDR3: CASSLKAEETQYF. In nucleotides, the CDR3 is TGTGCCAGCAGCCTTAAGGCAGAAGAGACCCAGTACTTC.

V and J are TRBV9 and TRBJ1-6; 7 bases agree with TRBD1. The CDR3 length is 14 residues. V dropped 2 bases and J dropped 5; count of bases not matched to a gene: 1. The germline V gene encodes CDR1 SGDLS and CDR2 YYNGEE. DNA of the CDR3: TGTGCCAGCAGCGTGGGACAGAATAATTCACCCCTCCACTTT. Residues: CASSVGQNNSPLHF.

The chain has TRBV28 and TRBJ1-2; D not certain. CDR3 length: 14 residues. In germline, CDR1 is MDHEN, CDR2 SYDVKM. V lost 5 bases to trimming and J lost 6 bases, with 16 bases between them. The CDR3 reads CASSLGFGQDGYTF. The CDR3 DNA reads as TGTGCCAGCAGTCTCGGATTTGGCCAGGATGGCTACACCTTC.